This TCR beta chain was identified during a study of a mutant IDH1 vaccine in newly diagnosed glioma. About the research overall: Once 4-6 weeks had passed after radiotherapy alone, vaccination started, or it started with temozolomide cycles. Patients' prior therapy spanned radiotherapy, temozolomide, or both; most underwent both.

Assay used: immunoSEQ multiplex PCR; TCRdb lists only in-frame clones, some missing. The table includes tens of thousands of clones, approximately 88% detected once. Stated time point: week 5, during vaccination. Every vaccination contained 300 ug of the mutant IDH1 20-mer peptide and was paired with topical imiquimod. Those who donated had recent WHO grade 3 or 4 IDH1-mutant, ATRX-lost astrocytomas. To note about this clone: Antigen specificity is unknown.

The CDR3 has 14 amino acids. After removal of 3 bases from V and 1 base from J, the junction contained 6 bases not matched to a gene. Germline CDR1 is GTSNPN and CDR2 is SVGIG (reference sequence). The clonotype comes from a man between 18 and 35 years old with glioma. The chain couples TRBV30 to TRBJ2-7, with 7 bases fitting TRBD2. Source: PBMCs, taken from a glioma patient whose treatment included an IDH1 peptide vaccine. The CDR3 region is CAWRGGLGSYEQYF. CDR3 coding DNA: TGTGCCTGGAGGGGGGGGTTGGGGTCCTACGAGCAGTACTTC.